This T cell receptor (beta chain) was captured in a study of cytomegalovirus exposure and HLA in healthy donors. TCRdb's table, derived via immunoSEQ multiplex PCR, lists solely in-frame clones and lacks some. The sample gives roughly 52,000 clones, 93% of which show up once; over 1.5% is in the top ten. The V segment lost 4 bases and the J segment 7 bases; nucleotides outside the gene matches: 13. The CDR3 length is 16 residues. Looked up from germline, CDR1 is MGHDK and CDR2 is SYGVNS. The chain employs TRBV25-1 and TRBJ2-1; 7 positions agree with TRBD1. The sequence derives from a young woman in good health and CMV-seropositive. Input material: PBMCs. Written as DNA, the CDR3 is TGTGCCAGCAGTGGGCAGACAGGGCAGCCTAGGAATGAGCAGTTCTTC. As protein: CASSGQTGQPRNEQFF. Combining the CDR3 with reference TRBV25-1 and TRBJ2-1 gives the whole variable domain EADIYQTPRYLVIGTGKKITLECSQTMGHDKMYWYQQDPGMELHLIHYSYGVNSTEKGDLSSESTVSRIRTEHFPLTLESARPSHTSQYLCASSGQTGQPRNEQFFGPGTRLTVL.